These 21 T cell receptor beta chains originate from one sample sequenced in a study of control samples from healthy donors and cancer patients. Generated by immunoSEQ multiplex PCR, the TCRdb table keeps only in-frame clones and is missing some. The sample yields approximately 170,000 clones, about 94% seen once. The sequenced material came from blood. These receptors were collected from a woman aged 60-75 years in good health.

This chain uses TRBV2 with TRBJ1-1, with a tentative D call TRBD1 (5 bases). V lost 6 bases and J 8 bases, leaving 16 bases between the germline ends. CDR1 and CDR2 (germline): SNHLY, FYNNEI. CDR3 size: 13 residues. The CDR3 bases are TGTGCCAGCAGCTGGGGGAGGGGACTCGAAGCTTTCTTT. Its translation: CASSWGRGLEAFF. Full variable domain (missing parts from reference TRBV2 and TRBJ1-1): EPEVTQTPSHQVTQMGQEVILRCVPISNHLYFYWYRQILGQKVEFLVSFYNNEISEKSEIFDDQFSVERPDGSNFTLKIRSTKLEDSAMYFCASSWGRGLEAFFGQGTRLTVV.

The chain recombines TRBV6-6 with TRBJ1-2; D call uncertain. The length of the CDR3 is 14 residues. The ends were cut back, 4 bases at V and 0 bases at J, with 9 bases in the middle. From germline, CDR1 is MNHNY and CDR2 SVGAGI (reference sequence). DNA for the CDR3: TGTGCCAGCAGTTTCGTCGGAACTAACTATGGCTACACCTTC. Its protein is CASSFVGTNYGYTF.

This chain joins TRBV5-1 and TRBJ2-5; D may be TRBD1 (6 bases). V was shortened by 2 bases and J by 2 bases, with 10 bases between the two germline ends. The CDR3 is 14 residues long. Germline CDR1 reads SGHRS; CDR2 reads YFSETQ. The CDR3 spells CASSFAQGQETQYF. CDR3 sequence (DNA): TGCGCCAGCAGCTTCGCTCAGGGGCAAGAGACCCAGTACTTC.

The rearrangement links TRBV2 to TRBJ1-2; TRBD1 might be the D (6 bases). This CDR3 is built from 13 residues. V gave up 4 bases and J gave up 2 bases, with 8 bases separating them. The V gene's germline CDR1 is SNHLY and CDR2 FYNNEI. As DNA, the CDR3 is TGTGCCAGCAGTGGACAGGAAAACTATGGCTACACCTTC. It encodes CASSGQENYGYTF.

The chain is built from TRBV5-4 and TRBJ1-5; TRBD1 matches at 7 bases. CDR1 is SGHNT, CDR2 YYREEE, per germline (reference sequence). The CDR3 has 14 amino acids. V lost 0 bases, J lost 4 bases, and 1 base stayed unmatched. As DNA, the CDR3 is TGTGCCAGCAGCTTGGACAGGGGAAATCAGCCCCAGCATTTT. Amino acid sequence: CASSLDRGNQPQHF. Drawing the rest from reference TRBV5-4 and TRBJ1-5, the complete variable domain is ETGVTQSPTHLIKTRGQQVTLRCSSQSGHNTVSWYQQALGQGPQFIFQYYREEENGRGNFPPRFSGLQFPNYSSELNVNALELDDSALYLCASSLDRGNQPQHFGDGTRLSIL.

The rearrangement joins TRBV5-1 to TRBJ2-3; D perhaps matches TRBD2 (6 bases). V gave up 0 bases and J gave up 0 bases, with 11 bases separating them. This CDR3 has 16 amino acids. Germline loops: CDR1 SGHRS, CDR2 YFSETQ. This chain's CDR3 is CASSLGGATSTDTQYF. In nucleotides, the CDR3 is TGCGCCAGCAGCTTGGGCGGGGCGACTAGCACAGATACGCAGTATTTT.

This rearrangement joins TRBV3-1 (or the pseudogene TRBV3-2) to TRBJ1-5; D unclear. Germline CDR1 reads LGHDT; CDR2 reads YNNKEL (reference sequence). Trimming left V 0 bases short and J 9 bases short, with 15 bases between. This CDR3 contains 15 residues. The CDR3 DNA reads TGTGCCAGCAGCCAAGATTTGACGGAGGCATTGCCCCAGCATTTT. Amino acid sequence: CASSQDLTEALPQHF.

The rearrangement joins TRBV7-2 to TRBJ1-5; possible D gene TRBD1, 6 bases. CDR1 is SGHTA, CDR2 FQGNSA, per germline. CDR3 size: 14 residues. The V and J ends lost 4 bases and 4 bases respectively, with 11 bases between them. CDR3 DNA: TGTGCCAGCAGCTCGCGACAGGCAAATCAGCCCCAGCATTTT. Its protein is CASSSRQANQPQHF.

The gene calls are TRBV4-3 and TRBJ1-4; no clear D. The CDR3 has 13 residues. V shed 1 base and J shed 8 bases, with 8 bases lying between them. The germline CDR1 and CDR2 sequences are LGHNA and YSLEER. As DNA, the CDR3 is TGCGCCAGCAGCCAAGTGGCCAGGGAAAAACTGTTTTTT. Translation gives CASSQVAREKLFF.

The table lists this clone with a few counts. The chain links TRBV6-5 to TRBJ1-1, with D possibly matching TRBD1 (6 bases). Looked up from germline, CDR1 is MNHEY and CDR2 is SVGAGI. V shed 2 bases and J shed 6 bases, with 16 bases lying between them. The CDR3 is 15 amino acids. The CDR3 nucleotides read TGTGCCAGCAGTTACAGGGGGGGTTTGGATGCTGAAGCTTTCTTT. It translates to CASSYRGGLDAEAFF.

The chain is built from TRBV3-1 (or the pseudogene TRBV3-2) and TRBJ1-5; the D is unclear. This CDR3 comprises 15 residues. Germline CDR1 reads LGHDT; CDR2 reads YNNKEL (reference sequence). V dropped 0 bases and J dropped 3 bases, with 9 bases sitting between them. DNA for the CDR3: TGTGCCAGCAGCCAAGATCTTACAGTCAATCAGCCCCAGCATTTT. As protein: CASSQDLTVNQPQHF.

V gene TRBV18 combines with J gene TRBJ1-2; 9 nucleotides line up with TRBD1. This CDR3 region has 16 residues. V dropped 4 bases and J dropped 2; count of bases not matched to a gene: 8. Germline CDR1 and CDR2: KGHSH and LQKENI. For the CDR3, the DNA is TGTGCCAGCTCACTAGACGTAGGACAGGGGAACTATGGCTACACCTTC. Residues: CASSLDVGQGNYGYTF.

The CDR3 here is CASSLYGGGNQPQHF. The CDR3 DNA follows: TGTGCCAGCAGCTTATACGGCGGAGGCAATCAGCCCCAGCATTTT. The chain employs TRBV5-4 and TRBJ1-5; no clear D. The CDR3 is 15 residues long. The germline V gene has CDR1 SGHNT and CDR2 YYREEE (reference sequence). V was trimmed by 2 bases and J by 2 bases, leaving 11 bases between them.

This clone was found once. The chain carries TRBV9 and TRBJ1-6; D is perhaps TRBD1 (5 bases). Trimming stripped 0 bases from V and 10 bases from J, with 14 bases between. This CDR3 contains 15 residues. Germline V gene lookup returns CDR1 SGDLS and CDR2 YYNGEE. The CDR3 loop reads CASSVVGDLRSPLHF. The CDR3 bases are TGTGCCAGCAGCGTAGTGGGGGACTTGAGGTCACCCCTCCACTTT. The full variable domain, with the rest looked up from reference TRBV9 and TRBJ1-6, is DSGVTQTPKHLITATGQRVTLRCSPRSGDLSVYWYQQSLDQGLQFLIQYYNGEERAKGNILERFSAQQFPDLHSELNLSSLELGDSALYFCASSVVGDLRSPLHFGNGTRLTVT.

The chain links TRBV3-1 (or the pseudogene TRBV3-2) to TRBJ2-3; TRBD2 matches at 8 bases. After removal of 3 bases from V and 0 bases from J, the junction contained 11 bases not matched to a gene. The CDR3 length is 18 residues. Germline loops: CDR1 LGHDT, CDR2 YNNKEL (reference sequence). The CDR3 sequence: CASSQDSRERGSTDTQYF. CDR3 DNA sequence: TGTGCCAGCAGCCAGGATTCGAGGGAGCGGGGGAGCACAGATACGCAGTATTTT.

For this clone: One end of the junction is discordant with germline, which a read error may explain. V and J are TRBV6-1 and TRBJ1-3, with a weak D call TRBD1 (6 bases). This CDR3 contains 14 residues. Per the germline V gene, CDR1 is MNHNS and CDR2 is SASEGT. CDR3 loop: CASNEGGSGNTIYF. The CDR3 bases are TGTGCCAGCAATGAAGGGGGCTCTGGAAACACCATATATTTT.

The rearrangement uses TRBV7-2 and TRBJ2-1; 9 bases line up with TRBD2. With V trimmed by 2 bases and J by 6 bases, 17 bases remained unmatched. Germline V lookup: CDR1 SGHTA, CDR2 FQGNSA. The CDR3 extends over 19 amino acids. CDR3 region: CASSLFGGAASGDLNEQFF. The CDR3 nucleotides read TGTGCCAGCAGCTTATTCGGGGGGGCGGCTAGCGGGGACCTCAATGAGCAGTTCTTC.

The chain recombines TRBV4-1 with TRBJ1-1; 10 bases line up with TRBD1. The CDR3 loop spans 16 amino acids. Germline V CDR1 and CDR2: MGHRA, YSYEKL. With 1 base clipped from V and 6 bases from J, the junction kept 8 bases outside the gene matches. The CDR3 region is CASSQVAGQGWAEAFF. The CDR3 coding sequence is TGCGCCAGCAGCCAAGTGGCGGGACAGGGGTGGGCTGAAGCTTTCTTT.

The chain combines TRBV4-3 with TRBJ2-1; no firm D call. V was clipped by 0 bases and J by 9 bases, with 6 bases between them. CDR1 LGHNA and CDR2 YSLEER come from the germline V gene. The CDR3 loop spans 12 amino acids. In DNA form, the CDR3 reads TGCGCCAGCAGCCAAGATTCGGGTGAGCAGTTCTTC. Its protein product is CASSQDSGEQFF.

DNA for the CDR3: TGCAGTGCTAGTCCGGGACAGGTCACCAGGGGGCTAAGTTACGAGCAGTACTTC. It yields the protein CSASPGQVTRGLSYEQYF. The chain carries TRBV20-1 and TRBJ2-7, with 8 nucleotides matching TRBD1. Germline assignment: CDR1 DFQATT and CDR2 SNEGSKA (reference sequence). The J segment lost 4 bases and the V segment lost 3 bases, leaving 20 bases of the junction unmatched. The CDR3 runs 18 residues.

The chain is built from TRBV6-2 or TRBV6-3 and TRBJ1-1; the D is unclear. The germline CDR1 and CDR2 sequences are MNHEY and SVGEGT. There are 15 residues in the CDR3. Trimming left V 3 bases short and J 4 bases short, with 15 bases between. CDR3 in amino acids: CASSYSEGGGTEAFF. In DNA form, the CDR3 reads TGTGCCAGCAGTTATTCGGAGGGAGGCGGCACTGAAGCTTTCTTT.